This record concerns one TCR beta chain sequence. Its antigen is as yet unknown. This CDR3 has 15 residues. Germline-derived CDR1 and CDR2 are LGHNA and YSLEER. V lost 1 base and J 4 bases, leaving 13 bases between the germline ends. These data originate in a study of OX40 agonist ivuxolimab in advanced cancers. Study background: Patients were around 83% male with ages roughly 23 to 85, mean around 61. Study results and limitations: By week 6 at 0.1 to 3.0 mg/kg, blood CD4+ and CD8+ T cells had expanded clonally.

Sampled blood was obtained at baseline, cycle 4 day 1, and cycle 7 day 1. Data came from immunoSEQ multiplex PCR; TCRdb stores just in-frame clones and leaves some out. Among about 68,000 clones listed, more than 70% were seen once. The chain has TRBV4-3 and TRBJ1-1; D gene ambiguous. The sequencing used CD4+ or CD8+ T cells sorted from blood, collected in a trial of the OX40 agonist ivuxolimab. The receptor's source is an adult with an advanced solid tumor such as melanoma, head and neck, liver or kidney cancer. The CDR3 here is CASSQARTRSTEAFF. The CDR3 DNA sequence: TGCGCCAGCAGCCAAGCCCGAACCCGGAGCACTGAAGCTTTCTTT.